The entry below describes one T cell receptor beta chain. The sample belongs to a study of blood T cell repertoires in COVID-19. Study-wide context: Acute-phase and convalescent COVID-19 samples originated in the United States, Italy and Spain. The cDNA or gDNA used as material had been derived from T cells, B-cell-depleted T cells, or PBMCs.

V was clipped by 4 bases and J by 0 bases; unmatched bases: 7. The length of the CDR3 is 17 residues. Germline loops: CDR1 SGHDT, CDR2 YYEEEE. The authors' processing: Estimated nucleated cell counts came from reference gene primer amplification. Sequencing was performed with immunoSEQ multiplex PCR; in TCRdb, only in-frame clones are kept and a portion is missing. The V and J calls and the clone size are those of that table, but D and trimming were determined from the DNA. In the table there are 55,000 to 75,000 clones, about nine tenths of which are singletons. The specimen was peripheral blood. This receptor was identified in a man between 60 and 75 years old with acute or convalescent COVID-19. The chain is built from TRBV5-6 and TRBJ1-6, with 7 bases matching TRBD1. The CDR3 reads CASSTPTGSSYNSPLHF. CDR3 DNA sequence: TGTGCCAGCAGCACTCCGACAGGGAGCTCCTATAATTCACCCCTCCACTTT.